The sample holds many counts of the clone carrying this T cell receptor (beta chain). Germline V gene lookup returns CDR1 MNHEY and CDR2 SMNVEV (reference sequence). Trimming shortened V by 6 bases and J by 6 bases, and 17 bases separated the two germline ends. CDR3 length: 14 amino acids. The sample is drawn from a study of neurological immune-mediated disorders. Via MiXCR, TCRdb re-called the 5' RACE reads, giving one row per CDR3 protein. The sample contains approximately 60,000 distinct CDR3 sequences, 4.2% of which appear only once. The receptor was derived from a man in his forties or fifties with multiple sclerosis. The J gene is TRBJ1-1, the V gene TRBV27; a possible D gene is TRBD1 (6 bases). Material for sequencing was PBMCs. The CDR3 DNA sequence: TGTGCCAGCAGCCTTGGACAGTCTTGGGCTGAAGCTTTCTTT. Translation gives CASSLGQSWAEAFF.